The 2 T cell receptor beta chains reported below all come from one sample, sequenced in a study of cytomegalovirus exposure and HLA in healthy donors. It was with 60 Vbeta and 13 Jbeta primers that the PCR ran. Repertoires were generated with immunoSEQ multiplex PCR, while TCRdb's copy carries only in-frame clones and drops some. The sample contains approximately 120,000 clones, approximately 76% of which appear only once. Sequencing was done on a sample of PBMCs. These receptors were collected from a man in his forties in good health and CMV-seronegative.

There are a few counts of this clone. CDR3 sequence: CASTLAGTKETQYF. The CDR3 region has the DNA TGTGCCAGCACTCTAGCCGGGACAAAAGAGACCCAGTACTTC. The chain couples TRBV6-5 to TRBJ2-5, with D perhaps matching TRBD1 (6 bases). This CDR3 contains 14 residues. The germline CDR1 and CDR2 sequences are MNHEY and SVGAGI. V lost 7 bases to trimming and J lost 3 bases, with 15 bases between them.

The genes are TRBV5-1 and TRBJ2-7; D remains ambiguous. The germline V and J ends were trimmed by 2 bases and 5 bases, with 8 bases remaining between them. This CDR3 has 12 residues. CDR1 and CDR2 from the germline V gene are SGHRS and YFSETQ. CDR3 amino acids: CASSLHQNEQYF. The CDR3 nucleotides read TGCGCCAGCAGCTTACATCAAAACGAGCAGTACTTC.